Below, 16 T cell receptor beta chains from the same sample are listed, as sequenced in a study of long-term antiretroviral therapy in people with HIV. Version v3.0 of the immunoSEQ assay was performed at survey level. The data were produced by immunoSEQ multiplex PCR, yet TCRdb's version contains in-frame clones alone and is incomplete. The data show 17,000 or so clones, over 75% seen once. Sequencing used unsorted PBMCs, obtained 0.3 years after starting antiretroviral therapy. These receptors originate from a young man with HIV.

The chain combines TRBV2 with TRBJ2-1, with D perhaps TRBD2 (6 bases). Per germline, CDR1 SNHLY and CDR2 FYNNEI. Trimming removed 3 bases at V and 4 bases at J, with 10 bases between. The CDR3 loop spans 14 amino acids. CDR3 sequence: CASSEELAYNEQFF. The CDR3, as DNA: TGTGCCAGCAGTGAGGAACTAGCTTACAATGAGCAGTTCTTC.

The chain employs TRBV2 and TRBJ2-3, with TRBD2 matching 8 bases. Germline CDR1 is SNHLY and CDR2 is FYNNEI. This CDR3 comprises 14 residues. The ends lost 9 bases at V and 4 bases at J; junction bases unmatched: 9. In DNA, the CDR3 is TGTGCCAGTCGCCCACGGGGGGGATCAGATACGCAGTATTTT. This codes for CASRPRGGSDTQYF.

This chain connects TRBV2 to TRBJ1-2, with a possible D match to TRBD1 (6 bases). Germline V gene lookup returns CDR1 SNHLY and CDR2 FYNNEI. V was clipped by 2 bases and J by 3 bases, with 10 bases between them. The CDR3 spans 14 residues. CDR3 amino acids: CASSESGGHYGYTF. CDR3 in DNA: TGTGCCAGCAGTGAATCGGGGGGCCACTATGGCTACACCTTC.

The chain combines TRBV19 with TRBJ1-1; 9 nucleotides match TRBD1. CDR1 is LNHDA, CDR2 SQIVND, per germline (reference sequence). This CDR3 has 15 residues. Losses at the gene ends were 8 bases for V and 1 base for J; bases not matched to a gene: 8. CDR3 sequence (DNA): TGTGCCAGTCGACAGGGGGAGAGATGGAACACTGAAGCTTTCTTT. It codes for CASRQGERWNTEAFF. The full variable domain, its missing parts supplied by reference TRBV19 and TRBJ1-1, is DGGITQSPKYLFRKEGQNVTLSCEQNLNHDAMYWYRQDPGQGLRLIYYSQIVNDFQKGDIAEGYSVSREKKESFPLTVTSAQKNPTAFYLCASRQGERWNTEAFFGQGTRLTVV.

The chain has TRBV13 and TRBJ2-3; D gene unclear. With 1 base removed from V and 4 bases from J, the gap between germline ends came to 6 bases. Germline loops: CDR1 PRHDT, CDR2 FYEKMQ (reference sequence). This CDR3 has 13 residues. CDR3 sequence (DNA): TGTGCCAGCAGCTTAGTTGGCGCAGATACGCAGTATTTT. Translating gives CASSLVGADTQYF.

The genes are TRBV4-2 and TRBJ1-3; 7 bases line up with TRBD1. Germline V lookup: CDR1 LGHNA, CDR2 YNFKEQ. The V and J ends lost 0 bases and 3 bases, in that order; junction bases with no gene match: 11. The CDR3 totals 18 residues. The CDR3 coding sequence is TGTGCCAGCAGCCAAGAGCCCGGAAAGGGGGCGATTGGAAACACCATATATTTT. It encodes CASSQEPGKGAIGNTIYF.

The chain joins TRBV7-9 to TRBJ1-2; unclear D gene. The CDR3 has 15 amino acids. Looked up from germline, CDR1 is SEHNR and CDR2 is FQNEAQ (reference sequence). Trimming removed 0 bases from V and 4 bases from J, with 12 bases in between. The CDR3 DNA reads TGTGCCAGCAGCTTAGCGGCCCCCCTGGGCTATGGCTACACCTTC. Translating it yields CASSLAAPLGYGYTF.

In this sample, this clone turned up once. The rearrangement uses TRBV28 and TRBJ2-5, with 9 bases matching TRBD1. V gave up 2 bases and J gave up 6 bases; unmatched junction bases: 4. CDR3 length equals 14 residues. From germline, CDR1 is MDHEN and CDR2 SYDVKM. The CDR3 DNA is TGTGCCAGCAGTTTAAATACAGGGGGCCAGACCCAGTACTTC. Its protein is CASSLNTGGQTQYF.

The chain's CDR3 is CASSFYRGGTNTEAFF. CDR3 nucleotides: TGTGCCAGCAGTTTTTATAGGGGGGGCACGAACACTGAAGCTTTCTTT. The chain is built from TRBV28 and TRBJ1-1; D possibly corresponds to TRBD1 (6 bases). The ends were cut back, 3 bases at V and 1 base at J, with 15 bases in the middle. Per the germline V gene, CDR1 is MDHEN and CDR2 is SYDVKM. The CDR3 loop spans 16 amino acids.

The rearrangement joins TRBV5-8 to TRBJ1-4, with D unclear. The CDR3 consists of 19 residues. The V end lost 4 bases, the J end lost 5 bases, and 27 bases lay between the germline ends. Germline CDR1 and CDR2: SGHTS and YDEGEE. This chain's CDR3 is CASSLVGLADAWQNEKLFF. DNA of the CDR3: TGTGCCAGCAGCCTCGTTGGTTTAGCGGATGCCTGGCAAAATGAAAAACTGTTTTTT.

As DNA, the CDR3 is TGTGCCAGCAGTTTGCAGGGAGGGGGTCAATATTCACCCCTCCACTTT. Protein product: CASSLQGGGQYSPLHF. V and J are TRBV28 and TRBJ1-6; D is possibly TRBD1 (6 bases). CDR1 and CDR2 from the germline V gene are MDHEN and SYDVKM. V lost 3 bases and J lost 8, with 17 bases in between. This CDR3 is built from 16 residues.

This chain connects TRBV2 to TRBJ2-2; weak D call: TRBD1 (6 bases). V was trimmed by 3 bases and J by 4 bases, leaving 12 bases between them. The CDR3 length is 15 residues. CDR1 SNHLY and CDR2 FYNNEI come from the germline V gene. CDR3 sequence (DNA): TGTGCCAGCAGTGATCAGGGGCGCAGCACCGGGGAGCTGTTTTTT. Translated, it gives CASSDQGRSTGELFF. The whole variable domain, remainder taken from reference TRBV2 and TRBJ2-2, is EPEVTQTPSHQVTQMGQEVILRCVPISNHLYFYWYRQILGQKVEFLVSFYNNEISEKSEIFDDQFSVERPDGSNFTLKIRSTKLEDSAMYFCASSDQGRSTGELFFGEGSRLTVL.

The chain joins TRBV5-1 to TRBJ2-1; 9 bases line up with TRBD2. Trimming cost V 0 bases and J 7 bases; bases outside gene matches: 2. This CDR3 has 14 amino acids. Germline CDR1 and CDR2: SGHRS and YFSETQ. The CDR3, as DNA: TGCGCCAGCAGCTTGGGCGGGGGGGAGAATGAGCAGTTCTTC. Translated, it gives CASSLGGGENEQFF.

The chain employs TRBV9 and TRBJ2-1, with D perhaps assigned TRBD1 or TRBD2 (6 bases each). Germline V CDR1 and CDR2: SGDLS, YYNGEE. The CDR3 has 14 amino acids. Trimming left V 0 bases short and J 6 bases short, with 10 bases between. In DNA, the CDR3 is TGTGCCAGCAGCGTAGCGGGGGACACCAATGAGCAGTTCTTC. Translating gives CASSVAGDTNEQFF.

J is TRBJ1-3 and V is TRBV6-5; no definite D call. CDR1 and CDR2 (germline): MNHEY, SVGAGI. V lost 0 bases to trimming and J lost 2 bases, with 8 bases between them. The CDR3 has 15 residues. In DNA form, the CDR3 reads TGTGCCAGCAGTTACTCTTCGGGCCCTGGAAACACCATATATTTT. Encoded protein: CASSYSSGPGNTIYF.

The CDR3 bases are TGTGCCAGCAGTTTCTGGCGGGGGGGCCTGAACACCGGGGAGCTGTTTTTT. Amino acids: CASSFWRGGLNTGELFF. V and J are TRBV27 and TRBJ2-2, with 9 positions matching TRBD2. The CDR3 extends over 17 amino acids. Germline CDR1 and CDR2: MNHEY and SMNVEV (reference sequence). V was clipped by 3 bases and J by 1 base; unmatched bases: 6.